The clone carrying this T cell receptor (beta chain) was seen more than once but under ten times. Its antigen remains unknown. The V end was cut by 6 bases, the J end by 2 bases, with 15 bases between. Germline CDR1 and CDR2: MNHNS and SASEGT. The CDR3 loop spans 15 amino acids. In TCRdb, the reads were re-called with MiXCR into one record per CDR3 protein. This sample yields 700,000 to 900,000 distinct CDR3 sequences, of which under 35% are seen a single time; around 13% belongs to the top ten. This record comes from a study of T cell repertoires in cytomegalovirus infection. Background on the study: Through public TCR beta signatures, both CMV infection and matching HLA type were indicated.

Findings of the study overall: HLA-C-restricted CMV-specific TCR beta clonotypes prevailed in the ex vivo response.

The receptor comes from a human donor in good health (CMV status not recorded). Some clones in this sample may be carry-over from other donors' samples. The rearrangement joins TRBV6-1 to TRBJ2-3, with D uncertain. The source was cultured CD8+ T cells from PBMCs, collected from culture after CMV antigen stimulation. The CDR3 sequence is CASRPLPAATDTQYF. CDR3 coding DNA: TGTGCCAGCAGACCGCTCCCCGCCGCCACAGATACGCAGTATTTT.